The following is a TCR beta chain sequence with its context. The target of this receptor is not known. It has no much larger one-base neighbor in the sample; base qualities were not kept. The data stem from a study of CD8+ T cells in alopecia areata (dated by TCRdb to between 2018 and 2020). In terms of the full investigation: Treated patients were enrolled in an open-label pilot trial of oral tofacitinib, 5 to 10 mg twice daily, for moderate-to-severe alopecia areata. TCRbeta CDR3 regions were amplified by immunoSEQ multiplex PCR using 35 Vbeta forward and 13 Jbeta reverse primers. Tofacitinib was given for 6 to 18 months, followed by 6 months of follow-up off drug to assess delayed response and recurrence. Patients on tofacitinib were biopsied at baseline and after 4 and 24 weeks of treatment, and several of the patients also had a later scalp biopsy. Clonality in the scalp was compared among normal scalp (n=4), patchy alopecia areata scalp (n=8), and alopecia totalis/universalis scalp (n=8). Human TCRbeta sequencing covered scalp tissue and sorted CD4+ and CD8+ peripheral blood T cells from patchy and totalis/universalis alopecia areata patients and healthy controls. RNA was extracted with the PAXgene miRNA kit for fixed scalp, the miRNeasy kit for PBMCs, and the RNeasy kit for mouse skin. High-throughput TCRbeta sequencing was used to examine T cell clonal expansion in alopecia areata in both the C3H/HeJ mouse model and human patients.

What the time point label conveys for this sample: baseline before oral tofacitinib. Lesional scalp punch biopsies and peripheral blood were collected from alopecia areata patients. PBMCs were separated by density centrifugation and stained for CD3, CD4 and CD8, after which CD4+ and CD8+ T cells were sorted on a FACSAria. The study at large found these results: TCR sequences shared between patients were less clear than in mice, possibly partly because of HLA diversity in the patient population. Compared with normal scalp, lesional scalp had higher clonality and more expanded CD8+ clones, particularly in alopecia totalis/universalis, a pattern that suggests antigenic drive. Scalp TCR repertoire analysis is complicated because resident alphabeta T cells in normal human skin are also sequenced, whereas mouse skin is dominated by gammadelta T cells.

The receptor library was made with the immunoSEQ multiplex PCR assay. RNA was extracted from all samples and reverse transcribed into cDNA as template for TCR sequencing. SuperScript III was used for first-strand cDNA synthesis, primed with a 2:1 mix of oligo-dT and random hexamers. A synthetic immune receptor repertoire was used to measure amplification bias, and any remaining bias was corrected computationally. In the authors' own workflow: After raw reads were preprocessed to remove errors, the CDR3 was defined following IMGT conventions as running from the conserved cysteine to phenylalanine. Clonality was calculated as 1 minus Shannon entropy normalized by log2 of the number of productive unique TCRs. Whether each scalp clone was CD4 or CD8 was inferred by checking scalp TCRbeta sequences against the CD4 and CD8 repertoires from sorted blood. In TCRdb, the immuneACCESS table is reduced to in-frame sequences with V and J assigned. These tables do not hold every clone; where another copy was compared, an unresolved V gene accounts for under half, and the others remain unexplained. The V and J calls and the clone size are those of that table, but D and trimming were determined from the DNA. This sample is represented by almost 250,000 clones; under 70% of them were singletons. The top ten clones comprise 1% to 1.5% of the sample.

The receptor was isolated from a human donor with alopecia areata. The sample consisted of CD4+ T cells sorted from blood, taken at week 0.

The DNA reads as follows: TGTGCCTGGAGTGTACCGTACTCTGGGGCCAACGTCCTGACTTTC. Translated, this is CAWSVPYSGANVLTF. The rearrangement joined TRBV30 to TRBJ2-6, with an unclear D gene assignment. CDR1 and CDR2 are drawn from the germline V gene (reference sequence): GTSNPN, SVGIG. The CDR3 starts with the cysteine, ends with the phenylalanine, and has 15 residues. Only the CDR3 region is kept as DNA, spanning 45 bases read in frame from base 1. The junction carries 6 bases between V and J, which are trimmed by 0 bases and 0 bases respectively.